This paragraph covers one T cell receptor beta chain sequence. Its antigen is currently unknown. With the Oncomine TCR Beta short-read assay, DNA from cultured CD4+ T cells was sequenced. One entry per CDR3 protein results from TCRdb running MiXCR on the PCR reads. The sample holds roughly 14,000 distinct CDR3 sequences, roughly 52% seen once. These data are taken from a study of vaccination and CD4 T cells after COVID-19. Across the study: Samples were taken after vaccination, a median of roughly 70 days after dose two, with a range of 14 to 241. Investigators stimulated cells with overlapping spike peptides drawn from SARS-CoV-2, HCoV-NL63, HCoV-OC43 and HCoV-229E. Control wells got either CEFX epitopes, HIV-1 Nef peptides, or no peptide at all.

Specified treatment: approximately 9-day PBMC culture with coronavirus spike peptide pools or control peptides (ViraFEST assay). First, ViraFEST expanded antigen-specific T cells with peptide pools, and next it sequenced the TCRs. CDR1 and CDR2 from the germline V gene are DFQATT and SNEGSKA (reference sequence). This CDR3 has 17 residues. V was trimmed by 0 bases and J by 8 bases, leaving 22 bases between them. The chain carries TRBV20-1 and TRBJ1-4; weak D call: TRBD1 (6 bases). The sequencing used CD4+ T cells from blood, cultured in vitro, collected before SARS-CoV-2 vaccination. The origin of this receptor is a human donor who had recovered from COVID-19. CDR3 sequence reads: CSARDPGGGSVNEKLFF. CDR3 nucleotide sequence: TGCAGTGCTAGAGATCCCGGCGGGGGCTCGGTCAACGAAAAACTGTTTTTT.